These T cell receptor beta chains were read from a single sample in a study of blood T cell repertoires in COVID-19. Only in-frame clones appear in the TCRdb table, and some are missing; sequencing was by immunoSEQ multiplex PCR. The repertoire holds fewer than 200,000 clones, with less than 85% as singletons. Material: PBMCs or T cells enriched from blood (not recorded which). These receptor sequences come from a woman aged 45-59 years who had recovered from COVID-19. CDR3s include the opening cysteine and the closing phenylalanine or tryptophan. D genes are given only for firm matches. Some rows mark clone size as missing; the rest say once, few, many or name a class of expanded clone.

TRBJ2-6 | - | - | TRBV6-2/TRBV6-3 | CASTPTGANVLTF | TGTGCCAGCACCCCGACAGGGGCCAACGTCCTGACTTTC
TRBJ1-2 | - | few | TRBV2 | CASRENYGYTF | TGTGCCAGTCGGGAGAACTATGGCTACACCTTC
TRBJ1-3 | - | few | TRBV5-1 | CASSSTAGNTIYF | TGCGCCAGCAGCTCGACTGCGGGAAACACCATATATTTT
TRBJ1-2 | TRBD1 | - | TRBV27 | CASSVHRGGYGYTF | TGTGCCAGCAGTGTCCACAGGGGGGGCTATGGCTACACCTTC
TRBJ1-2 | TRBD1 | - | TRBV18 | CASRPPGQGSGYTF | TGTGCCAGCAGACCTCCCGGACAGGGGTCCGGCTACACCTTC
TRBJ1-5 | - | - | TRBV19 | CASSIILNQPQHF | TGTGCCAGTAGTATTATTCTTAATCAGCCCCAGCATTTT
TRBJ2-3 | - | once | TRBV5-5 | CASSLAFSGIDTQYF | TGTGCCAGCAGCTTGGCCTTTTCGGGGATAGATACGCAGTATTTT
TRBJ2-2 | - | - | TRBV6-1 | CASSGGLGGFTGELFF | TGTGCCAGCAGTGGGGGACTTGGCGGGTTCACCGGGGAGCTGTTTTTT
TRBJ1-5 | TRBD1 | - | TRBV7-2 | CASSLGQGGYQPQHF | TGTGCCAGCAGCTTAGGTCAGGGGGGTTATCAGCCCCAGCATTTT
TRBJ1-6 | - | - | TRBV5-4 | CASTLDRINSPLHF | TGTGCCAGCACCTTAGACAGGATTAATTCACCCCTCCACTTT
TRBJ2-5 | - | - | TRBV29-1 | CSAPRGETQYF | TGCAGCGCCCCGAGGGGGGAGACCCAGTACTTC
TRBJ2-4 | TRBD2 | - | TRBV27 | CASSFNSGAIAKNIQYF | TGTGCCAGCAGTTTCAACAGCGGGGCTATAGCCAAAAACATTCAGTACTTC
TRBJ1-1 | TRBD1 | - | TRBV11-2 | CASSFWTGRGSEAFF | TGTGCCAGCAGCTTTTGGACAGGTCGAGGTTCTGAAGCTTTCTTT